The clone carrying this TCR beta chain appeared a single time. The antigen is unknown. These data belong to a study of identifying expanded T cells in peripheral blood. Points from the study as a whole: Clone count variance between approximately two-week samples rose with total template count. Over two and four weeks, about 15 and 19 clones changed, versus approximately 1.1 between replicates.

Germline V gene data show CDR1 as SGHNT and CDR2 as YYREEE (reference sequence). After removal of 4 bases from V and 6 bases from J, the junction contained 7 bases not matched to a gene. CDR3 length: 13 residues. Generated by immunoSEQ multiplex PCR, the TCRdb table keeps only in-frame clones and is missing some. The top ten clones hold 4% of a sample with around 91,000 clones, about nine tenths of them seen once. Collection occurred without any documented infections or immune events in donors. This sequence originates from a person between 18 and 75 years old in good health. The sequencing input was blood. This chain joins TRBV5-4 and TRBJ2-7; 7 bases align to TRBD1. CDR3 sequence reads: CASSLDRFGEQYF. As DNA, the CDR3 is TGTGCCAGCAGCCTGGACAGGTTTGGCGAGCAGTACTTC.